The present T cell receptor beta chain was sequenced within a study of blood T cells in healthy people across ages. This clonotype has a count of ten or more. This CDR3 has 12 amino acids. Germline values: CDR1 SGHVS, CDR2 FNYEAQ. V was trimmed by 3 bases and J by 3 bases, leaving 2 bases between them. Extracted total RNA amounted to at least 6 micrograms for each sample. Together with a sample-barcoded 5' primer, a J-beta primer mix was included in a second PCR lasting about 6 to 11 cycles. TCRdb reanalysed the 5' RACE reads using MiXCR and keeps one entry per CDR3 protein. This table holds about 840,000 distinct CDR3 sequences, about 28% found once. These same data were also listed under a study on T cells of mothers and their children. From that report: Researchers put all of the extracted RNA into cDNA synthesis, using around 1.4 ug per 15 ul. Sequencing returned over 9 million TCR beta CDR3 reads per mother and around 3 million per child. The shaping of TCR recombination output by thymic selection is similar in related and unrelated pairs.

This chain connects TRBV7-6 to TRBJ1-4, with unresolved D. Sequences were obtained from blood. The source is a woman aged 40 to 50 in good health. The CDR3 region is CASSFPNEKLFF. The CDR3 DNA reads TGTGCCAGCAGCTTCCCTAATGAAAAACTGTTTTTT.